These 10 T cell receptor beta chains share one sample of origin, sequenced in a study of T cell clones after liver transplantation. Generated by immunoSEQ multiplex PCR, the TCRdb table keeps only in-frame clones and is missing some. The table has 53,000 or so clones, around 85% seen once. The source material was CD4+ T cells from blood, sampled before liver transplant. The receptors originated from a human donor who received a liver transplant.

V usage is TRBV15 and J usage is TRBJ1-6; no clear D gene. CDR3 length: 18 residues. V was shortened by 3 bases and J by 1 base, with 16 bases between the two germline ends. Germline CDR1 reads LNHNV; CDR2 reads YYDKDF (reference sequence). The CDR3 protein is CATSSEKILPSYNSPLHF. For the CDR3, the DNA is TGTGCCACCAGCAGCGAAAAGATTCTCCCGTCCTATAATTCACCCCTCCACTTT. The full variable domain, completed using reference TRBV15 and TRBJ1-6, is DAMVIQNPRYQVTQFGKPVTLSCSQTLNHNVMYWYQQKSSQAPKLLFHYYDKDFNNEADTPDNFQSRRPNTSFCFLDIRSPGLGDTAMYLCATSSEKILPSYNSPLHFGNGTRLTVT.

The chain is built from TRBV5-6 and TRBJ2-3; 11 bases are shared with TRBD2. The germline V gene has CDR1 SGHDT and CDR2 YYEEEE. CDR3 length: 15 amino acids. V lost 0 bases to trimming and J lost 7 bases; unmatched junction nucleotides: 4. CDR3 amino acids: CASSLVSGGAYTQYF. The CDR3 DNA reads TGTGCCAGCAGCTTGGTTAGCGGGGGGGCTTATACGCAGTATTTT.

The gene calls are TRBV2 and TRBJ2-1; either TRBD1 or TRBD2 may supply D (5 bases each). The CDR3 runs 14 residues. Germline V gene sequence: CDR1 SNHLY, CDR2 FYNNEI. Trimming removed 6 bases from V and 14 bases from J, with 23 bases in between. For the CDR3, the DNA is TGTGCCAGCAGCGACGGGGCCTCTAGGGGTGATGAGTTCTTC. As protein: CASSDGASRGDEFF.

This chain links TRBV19 with TRBJ1-3, with 9 bases fitting TRBD1. The CDR3 totals 15 residues. The J segment lost 2 bases and the V segment lost 5 bases, leaving 4 bases of the junction unmatched. Germline V gene sequence: CDR1 LNHDA, CDR2 SQIVND (reference sequence). DNA for the CDR3: TGTGCCAGTAGTTCCCGGACAGGGGCTGGAAACACCATATATTTT. Encoded protein: CASSSRTGAGNTIYF.

This chain uses TRBV11-1 with TRBJ2-7, with D hard to call. The CDR3 has 14 residues. Per germline, CDR1 SGHAT and CDR2 FQDESV (reference sequence). V lost 2 bases and J lost 5, with 13 bases in between. CDR3 nucleotide sequence: TGTGCCAGCAGCTTATTAACCCGAGGAAACGAGCAGTACTTC. Its protein is CASSLLTRGNEQYF.

There are a few counts of this clone. The CDR3 sequence: CASSYSWGANYGYTF. CDR3 coding DNA: TGTGCCAGCAGTTACTCTTGGGGAGCTAACTATGGCTACACCTTC. The chain is built from TRBV6-5 and TRBJ1-2; D unclear. The CDR3 length is 15 residues. V was shortened by 0 bases and J by 0 bases, with 8 bases between the two germline ends. Germline V CDR1 and CDR2: MNHEY, SVGAGI.

This chain joins TRBV11-2 and TRBJ2-7, with 7 nucleotides matching TRBD1. This CDR3 contains 14 residues. CDR1 and CDR2 from the germline V gene are SGHAT and FQNNGV. Trimming cost V 1 base and J 2 bases; bases outside gene matches: 2. DNA for the CDR3: TGTGCCAGCAGCTTAGGACAGGGACCCTACGAGCAGTACTTC. Its protein is CASSLGQGPYEQYF. The full variable domain, rest sourced from reference TRBV11-2 and TRBJ2-7, is EAGVAQSPRYKIIEKRQSVAFWCNPISGHATLYWYQQILGQGPKLLIQFQNNGVVDDSQLPKDRFSAERLKGVDSTLKIQPAKLEDSAVYLCASSLGQGPYEQYFGPGTRLTVT.

DNA for the CDR3: TGTGCCAGCAGCTCGGTTAGCGGGGGGTCCCAGACCCAGTACTTC. Its translation is CASSSVSGGSQTQYF. V usage is TRBV7-9 and J usage is TRBJ2-5; TRBD2 agrees at 10 bases. Trimming took 4 bases from V and 6 from J; bases not matched to a gene: 8. Per germline, CDR1 SEHNR and CDR2 FQNEAQ (reference sequence). There are 15 residues in the CDR3.

The chain carries TRBV4-3 and TRBJ2-1, with 9 nucleotides matching TRBD1. Germline CDR1 and CDR2: LGHNA and YSLEER. Trimming removed 3 bases from V and 5 bases from J; junction bases left unmatched: 5. The CDR3 is 15 residues long. CDR3: CASSHRDRDDNEQFF. DNA of the CDR3: TGCGCCAGCAGCCACCGGGACAGGGACGACAATGAGCAGTTCTTC.

J is TRBJ2-2 and V is TRBV2; D is possibly TRBD1 (5 bases). The CDR3 is 15 amino acids. Trimming pared 6 bases from V and 1 base from J, leaving 12 bases between. Germline V gene sequence: CDR1 SNHLY, CDR2 FYNNEI. This chain's CDR3 is CASRAQGRNTGELFF. The CDR3 DNA is TGTGCCAGCAGGGCCCAGGGTAGGAACACCGGGGAGCTGTTTTTT.